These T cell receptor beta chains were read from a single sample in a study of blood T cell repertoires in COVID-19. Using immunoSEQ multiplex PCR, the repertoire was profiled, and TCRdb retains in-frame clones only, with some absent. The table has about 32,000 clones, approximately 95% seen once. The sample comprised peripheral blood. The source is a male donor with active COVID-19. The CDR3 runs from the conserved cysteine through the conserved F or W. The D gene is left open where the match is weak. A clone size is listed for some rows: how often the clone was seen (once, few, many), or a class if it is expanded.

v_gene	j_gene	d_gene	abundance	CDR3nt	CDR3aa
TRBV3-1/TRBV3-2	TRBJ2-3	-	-	TGTGCCAGCAGCCACTCCCGTCCCGGGATCGGCACAGATACGCAGTATTTT	CASSHSRPGIGTDTQYF
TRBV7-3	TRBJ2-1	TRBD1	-	TGTGCCAGCAGCAACCGTAAGGGGGCCAATTACCCGGATGAGCAGTTCTTC	CASSNRKGANYPDEQFF
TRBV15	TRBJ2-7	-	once	TGTGCCACCAGCAGGGAAGGGGGGGTCTACGAGCAGTACTTC	CATSREGGVYEQYF
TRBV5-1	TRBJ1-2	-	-	TGCGCCAGCAGCTGGGTGGGGGCAGAGAAGTACACTATCGGCTACACCTTC	CASSWVGAEKYTIGYTF
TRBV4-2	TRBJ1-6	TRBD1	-	TGTGCCAGCAGCCGCGGACAGGCAAATAATTCACCCCTCCACTTT	CASSRGQANNSPLHF
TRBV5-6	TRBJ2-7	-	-	TGTGCCAGCAGCTGGGGTGGGGGGAACTACGAGCAGTACTTC	CASSWGGGNYEQYF
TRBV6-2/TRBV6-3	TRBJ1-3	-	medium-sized	TGTGCCAGCAGTTACTTGGCGGAGCCGCCTGGAAACACCATATATTTT	CASSYLAEPPGNTIYF
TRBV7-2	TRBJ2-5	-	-	TGTGCCAGCAGCATCATACAGGGAGGGGAGACCCAGTACTTC	CASSIIQGGETQYF
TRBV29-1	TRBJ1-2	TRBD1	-	TGCAGCGCTGCTGAAGGGACAGCAAACTATGGCTACACCTTC	CSAAEGTANYGYTF
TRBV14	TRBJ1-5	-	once	TGTGCCAGCAGCCAAGACAGGCCTGTCTTACTCGGGCCCCAGCATTTT	CASSQDRPVLLGPQHF
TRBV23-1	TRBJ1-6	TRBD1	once	TGCGCCAGCAGTCAACGGACAGGGGAGACATATAATTCACCCCTCCACTTT	CASSQRTGETYNSPLHF
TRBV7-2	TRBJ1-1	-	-	TGTGCCAGCAGCTTAGCCGGAGGAGGGCGTCGCACTGAAGCTTTCTTT	CASSLAGGGRRTEAFF
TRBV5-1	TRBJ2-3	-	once	TGCGCCAGCAGCGAGGTGGGAGATACGCAGTATTTT	CASSEVGDTQYF
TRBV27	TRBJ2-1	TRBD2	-	TGTGCCAGCAGTTTATTGACGGGACTAGCCAACAATGAGCAGTTCTTC	CASSLLTGLANNEQFF
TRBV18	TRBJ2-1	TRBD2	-	TGTGCCAGCTCCCTTAGCGGGGGGGCCTACAATGAGCAGTTCTTC	CASSLSGGAYNEQFF
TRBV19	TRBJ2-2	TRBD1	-	TGTGCCAGTAGGGGACTATGGGACAGGGGGACCGGGGAGCTGTTTTTT	CASRGLWDRGTGELFF
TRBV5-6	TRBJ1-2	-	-	TGTGCCAGCAGCTTGGTGGGGACTGAGAGCTATGGCTACACCTTC	CASSLVGTESYGYTF
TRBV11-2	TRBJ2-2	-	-	TGTGCCAGCAGCTTAGGCACGCGCGGGGAGCTGTTTTTT	CASSLGTRGELFF
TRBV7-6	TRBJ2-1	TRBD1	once	TGTGCCAGCAGCATGAGGGCCGGGACAGGGCCTTACAATGAGCAGTTCTTC	CASSMRAGTGPYNEQFF
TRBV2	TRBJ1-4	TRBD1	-	TGTGCCAGCAGGGAACGGTGGACAGGGTTTAATGAAAAACTGTTTTTT	CASRERWTGFNEKLFF
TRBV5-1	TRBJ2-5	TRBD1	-	TGCGCCAGCAGCCGTCGGGGACAGGGTGAGACCCAGTACTTC	CASSRRGQGETQYF
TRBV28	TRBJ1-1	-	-	TGTGCCAGCAGTTTGGTCCGGGGGGCTGGGGGTAACACTGAAGCTTTCTTT	CASSLVRGAGGNTEAFF
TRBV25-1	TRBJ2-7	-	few	TGTGCCAGCAGTGAATCCTCATCCTCAACATACGAGCAGTACTTC	CASSESSSSTYEQYF
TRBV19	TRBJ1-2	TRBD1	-	TGTGCCAGTAGTCTGGGACAGATTCCTAACTATGGCTACACCTTC	CASSLGQIPNYGYTF
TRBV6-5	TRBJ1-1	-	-	TGTGCCAGCAGGAGTACGGGAACTGAAGCTTTCTTT	CASRSTGTEAFF